This section outlines one T cell receptor (beta chain) sequence together with its context. Its specificity is not known. In each case, RNA was isolated and then reverse transcribed into cDNA as the sequencing template. The protocol was immunoSEQ multiplex PCR, while the TCRdb copy is restricted to in-frame clones and leaves out a portion. The table includes 110,000 to 150,000 clones, approximately 86% detected once. Treatment defined: oral pan-JAK inhibitor, 5-10 mg twice daily. This sample was included in a study of CD8+ T cells in alopecia areata. Regarding the study as a whole: Researchers report lesional scalp, most notably alopecia totalis/universalis, outstripped normal scalp in clonality. Scalp clonality, together with expanded CD8+ clones among the top 100, fell significantly with tofacitinib. Whereas mice showed it more clearly, TCR sharing across patients was murkier, possibly because of HLA.

The receptor was derived from a human donor with alopecia areata. The sample consisted of CD8+ T cells sorted from blood, taken at week 4, from a patient treated with tofacitinib.

The CDR3, as DNA: TGTGCCAGCAGCCATCCATTAAAACAGGGGGGAACTTACGAGCAGTACTTC. Translating it yields CASSHPLKQGGTYEQYF. J is TRBJ2-7 and V is TRBV7-9; 8 bases are shared with TRBD1. The CDR3 runs to 17 residues. Germline V gene data show CDR1 as SEHNR and CDR2 as FQNEAQ (reference sequence). Germline trimming cut 5 bases from V and 4 bases from J; bases unmatched to any gene: 16.